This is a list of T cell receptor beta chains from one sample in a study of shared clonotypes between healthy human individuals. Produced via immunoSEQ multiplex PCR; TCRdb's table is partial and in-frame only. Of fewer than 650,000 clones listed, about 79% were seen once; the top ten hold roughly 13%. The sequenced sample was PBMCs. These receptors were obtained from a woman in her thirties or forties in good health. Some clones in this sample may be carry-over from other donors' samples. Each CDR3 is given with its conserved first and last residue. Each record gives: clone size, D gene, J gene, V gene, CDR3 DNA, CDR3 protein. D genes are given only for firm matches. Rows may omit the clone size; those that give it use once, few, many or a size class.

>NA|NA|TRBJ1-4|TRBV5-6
TGTGCCAGCAGCTCGCCGGGATCGAGTGAAAAACTGTTTTTT
CASSSPGSSEKLFF
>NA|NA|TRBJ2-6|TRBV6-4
TGTGCCAGCAGTGACTCGAGCAGCTCTGGGGCCAACGTCCTGACTTTC
CASSDSSSSGANVLTF
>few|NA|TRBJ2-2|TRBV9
TGTGCCAGCAGCGTTGGGCTAGTCGGGGAGCTGTTTTTT
CASSVGLVGELFF
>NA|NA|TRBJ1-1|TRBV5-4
TGTGCCAGCAGCCTCTCCGGGGCGGGCACTGAAGCTTTCTTT
CASSLSGAGTEAFF
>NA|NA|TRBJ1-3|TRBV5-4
TGTGCCAGCAGCCTCCCAACTGGGGACACCATATATTTT
CASSLPTGDTIYF
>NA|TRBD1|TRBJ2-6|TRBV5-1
TGCGCCAGCAGCCCGTGGACAGGGGGCGCGGATGCTGGGGCCAACGTCCTGACTTTC
CASSPWTGGADAGANVLTF
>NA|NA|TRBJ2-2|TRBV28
TGTGCCAGCACCCCAGAAGGTTGGACAGCAAACACCGGGGAGCTGTTTTTT
CASTPEGWTANTGELFF
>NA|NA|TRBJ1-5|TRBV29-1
TGCAGCACTGTTGCCCGACAGGGCAATCAGCCCCAGCATTTT
CSTVARQGNQPQHF
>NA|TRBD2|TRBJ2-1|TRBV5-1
TGCGCCAGCAGATTAGGGACTAGCGCCTACAATGAGCAGTTCTTC
CASRLGTSAYNEQFF
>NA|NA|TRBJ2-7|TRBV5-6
TGTGCCAGCAGCTTGGACAGACAGCTCTCCGAGCAGTACTTC
CASSLDRQLSEQYF
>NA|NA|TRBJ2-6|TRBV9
TGTGCCAGCACCGCCTTGGGGGCTTCCTCTGGGGCCAACGTCCTGACTTTC
CASTALGASSGANVLTF
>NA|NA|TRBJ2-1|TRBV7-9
TGTGCCAGCAGCTTATGGGGTTATCGGCAGTTCTTC
CASSLWGYRQFF
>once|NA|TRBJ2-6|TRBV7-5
TGTGCCAGAAGCCCACAAAAGATAGGACAGGGAAGCTCTGGGGCCAACGTCCTGACTTTC
CARSPQKIGQGSSGANVLTF
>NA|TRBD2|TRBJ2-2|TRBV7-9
TGTGCCAGCAGCTCCCGGGGGAGGACCCGGGGGGCCGGGGAGCTGTTTTTT
CASSSRGRTRGAGELFF
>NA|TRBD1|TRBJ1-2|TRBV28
TGTGCCAGCAGTTCCGACAGGGGGCAGGACTATGGCTACACCTTC
CASSSDRGQDYGYTF
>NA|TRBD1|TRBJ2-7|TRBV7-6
TGTGCCAGCAGCCAGGGACAGGGGGCTACCTACGAGCAGTACTTC
CASSQGQGATYEQYF
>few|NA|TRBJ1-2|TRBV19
TGTGCCAGTAGTATTGGTGAGAGGGACTATGGCTACACCTTC
CASSIGERDYGYTF